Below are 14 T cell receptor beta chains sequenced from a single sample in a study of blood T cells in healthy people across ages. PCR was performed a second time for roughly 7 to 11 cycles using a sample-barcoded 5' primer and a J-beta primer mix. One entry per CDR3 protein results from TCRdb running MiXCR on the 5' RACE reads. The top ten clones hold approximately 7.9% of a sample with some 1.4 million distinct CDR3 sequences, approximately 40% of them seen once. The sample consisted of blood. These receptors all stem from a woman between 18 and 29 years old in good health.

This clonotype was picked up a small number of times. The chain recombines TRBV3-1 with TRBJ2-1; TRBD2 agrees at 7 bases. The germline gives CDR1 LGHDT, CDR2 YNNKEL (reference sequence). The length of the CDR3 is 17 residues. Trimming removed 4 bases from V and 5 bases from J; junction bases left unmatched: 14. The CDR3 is CASSRDGRSSGDNEQFF. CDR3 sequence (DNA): TGTGCCAGCAGCCGAGACGGTCGATCCAGCGGGGACAATGAGCAGTTCTTC.

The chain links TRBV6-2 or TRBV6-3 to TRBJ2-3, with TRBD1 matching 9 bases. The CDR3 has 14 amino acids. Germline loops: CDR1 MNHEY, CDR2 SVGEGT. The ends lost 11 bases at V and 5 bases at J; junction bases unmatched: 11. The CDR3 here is CAGSYRGQVDTQYF. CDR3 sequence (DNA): TGTGCCGGTTCCTACAGGGGGCAGGTAGATACGCAGTATTTT.

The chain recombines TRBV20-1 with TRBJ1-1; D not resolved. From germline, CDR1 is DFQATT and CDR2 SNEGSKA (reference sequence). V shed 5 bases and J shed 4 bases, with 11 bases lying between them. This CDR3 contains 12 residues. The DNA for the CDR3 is TGCAGTGCTGCTGGTAGGAGCACTGAAGCTTTCTTT. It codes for CSAAGRSTEAFF.

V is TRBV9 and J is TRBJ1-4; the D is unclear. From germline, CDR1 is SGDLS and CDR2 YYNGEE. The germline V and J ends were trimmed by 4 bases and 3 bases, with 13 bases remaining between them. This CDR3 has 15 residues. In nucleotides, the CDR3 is TGTGCCAGCAGCTTGTACGGAGGAGCTAATGAAAAACTGTTTTTT. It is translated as CASSLYGGANEKLFF.

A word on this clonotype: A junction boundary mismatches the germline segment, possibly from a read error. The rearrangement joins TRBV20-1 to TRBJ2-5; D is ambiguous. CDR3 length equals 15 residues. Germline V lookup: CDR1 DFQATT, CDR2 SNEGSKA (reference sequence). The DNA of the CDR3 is TGCGGTGCGTACCAGGCTGTCGTGTATAAGGAGACCCAGTACTTC. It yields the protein CGAYQAVVYKETQYF.

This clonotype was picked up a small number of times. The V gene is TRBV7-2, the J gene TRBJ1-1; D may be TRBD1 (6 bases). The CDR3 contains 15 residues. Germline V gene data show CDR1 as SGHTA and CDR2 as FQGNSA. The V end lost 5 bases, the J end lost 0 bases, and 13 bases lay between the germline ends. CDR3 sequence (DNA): TGTGCCAGCAGCATCGGGGGCAGTTTGAACACTGAAGCTTTCTTT. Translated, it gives CASSIGGSLNTEAFF.

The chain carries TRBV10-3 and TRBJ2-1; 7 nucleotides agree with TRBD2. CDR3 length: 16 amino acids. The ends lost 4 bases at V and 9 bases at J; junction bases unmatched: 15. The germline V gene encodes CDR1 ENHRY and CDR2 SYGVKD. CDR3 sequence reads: CAISGVLADSSGEQFF. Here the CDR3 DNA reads TGTGCCATCAGTGGGGTCCTAGCGGACTCCTCCGGTGAGCAGTTCTTC.

The CDR3 region has the DNA TGTGCCAGCAGCCAAGAGAGGAGGCCAGGACATCGTTACTCTGGAAACACCATATATTTT. It codes for CASSQERRPGHRYSGNTIYF. The V and J genes are TRBV3-1 and TRBJ1-3; TRBD1 might be the D (5 bases). The germline V gene has CDR1 LGHDT and CDR2 YNNKEL (reference sequence). V was pared by 0 bases and J by 0 bases, with 21 bases between. The CDR3 sequence is 20 residues long.

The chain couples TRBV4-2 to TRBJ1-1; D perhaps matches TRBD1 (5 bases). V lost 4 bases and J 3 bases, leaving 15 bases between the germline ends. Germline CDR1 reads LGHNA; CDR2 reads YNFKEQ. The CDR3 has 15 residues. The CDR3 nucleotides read TGTGCCAGCAGCCCGGGTGCGGGGACCGACACTGAAGCTTTCTTT. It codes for CASSPGAGTDTEAFF.

The CDR3 here is CASSQVAGQGAYEQYF. The DNA for the CDR3 is TGTGCCAGCAGCCAAGTCGCGGGACAGGGGGCATACGAGCAGTACTTC. The gene calls are TRBV3-1 and TRBJ2-7; TRBD1 agrees at 12 bases. The CDR3 is 16 residues long. V was clipped by 1 base and J by 4 bases; unmatched bases: 5. CDR1 and CDR2 (germline): LGHDT, YNNKEL (reference sequence).

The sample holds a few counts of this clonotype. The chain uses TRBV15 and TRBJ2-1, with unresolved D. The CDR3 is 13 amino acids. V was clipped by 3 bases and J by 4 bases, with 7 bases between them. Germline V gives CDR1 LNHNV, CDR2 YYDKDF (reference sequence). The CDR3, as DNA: TGTGCCACCAGCAGCCCCAAATACAATGAGCAGTTCTTC. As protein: CATSSPKYNEQFF.

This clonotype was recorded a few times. CDR3 sequence: CASRSGTVGYTF. The DNA of the CDR3 is TGTGCCAGCAGGTCCGGGACAGTTGGCTACACCTTC. The chain is built from TRBV12-3 or TRBV12-4 and TRBJ1-2; TRBD1 aligns across 7 bases. This CDR3 has 12 residues. With 6 bases clipped from V and 7 bases from J, the junction kept 5 bases outside the gene matches.

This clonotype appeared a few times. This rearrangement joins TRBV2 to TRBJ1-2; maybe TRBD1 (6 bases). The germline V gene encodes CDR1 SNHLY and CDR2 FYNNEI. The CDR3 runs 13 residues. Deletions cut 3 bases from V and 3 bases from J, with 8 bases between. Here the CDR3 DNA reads TGTGCCAGCAGTGACGCAGGGGACTATGGCTACACCTTC. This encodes CASSDAGDYGYTF.

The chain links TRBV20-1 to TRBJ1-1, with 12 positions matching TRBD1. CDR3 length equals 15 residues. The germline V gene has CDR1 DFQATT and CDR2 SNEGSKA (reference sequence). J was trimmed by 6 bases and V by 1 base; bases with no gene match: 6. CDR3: CSARAPGQGASEAFF. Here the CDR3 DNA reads TGCAGTGCTAGAGCTCCGGGACAGGGGGCTTCTGAAGCTTTCTTT.